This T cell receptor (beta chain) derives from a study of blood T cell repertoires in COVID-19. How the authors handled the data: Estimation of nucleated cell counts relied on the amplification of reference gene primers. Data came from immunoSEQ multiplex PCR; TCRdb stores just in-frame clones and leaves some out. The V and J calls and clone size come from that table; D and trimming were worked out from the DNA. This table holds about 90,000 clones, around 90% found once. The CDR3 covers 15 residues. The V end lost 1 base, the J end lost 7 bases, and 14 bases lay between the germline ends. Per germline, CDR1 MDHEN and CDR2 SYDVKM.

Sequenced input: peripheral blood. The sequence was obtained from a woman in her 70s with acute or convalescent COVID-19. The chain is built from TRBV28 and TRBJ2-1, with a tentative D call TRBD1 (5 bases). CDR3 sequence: CASSLYRFSRNEQFF. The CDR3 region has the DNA TGTGCCAGCAGTTTATACAGGTTTTCCAGGAATGAGCAGTTCTTC. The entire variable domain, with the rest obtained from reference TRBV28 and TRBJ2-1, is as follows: DVKVTQSSRYLVKRTGEKVFLECVQDMDHENMFWYRQDPGLGLRLIYFSYDVKMKEKGDIPEGYSVSREKKERFSLILESASTNQTSMYLCASSLYRFSRNEQFFGPGTRLTVL.